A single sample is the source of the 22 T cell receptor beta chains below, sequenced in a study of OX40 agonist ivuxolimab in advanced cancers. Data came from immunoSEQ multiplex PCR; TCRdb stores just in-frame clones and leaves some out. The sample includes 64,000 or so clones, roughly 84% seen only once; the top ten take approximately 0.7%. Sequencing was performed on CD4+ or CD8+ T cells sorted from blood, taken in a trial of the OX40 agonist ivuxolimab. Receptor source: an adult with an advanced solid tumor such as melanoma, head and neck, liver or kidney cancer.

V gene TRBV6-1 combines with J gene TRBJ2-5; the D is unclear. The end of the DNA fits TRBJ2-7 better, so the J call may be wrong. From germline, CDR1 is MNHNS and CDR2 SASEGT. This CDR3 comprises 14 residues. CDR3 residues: CASSEVAMAYEQYF. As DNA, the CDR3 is TGTGCCAGCAGTGAAGTTGCTATGGCCTACGAGCAGTACTTC.

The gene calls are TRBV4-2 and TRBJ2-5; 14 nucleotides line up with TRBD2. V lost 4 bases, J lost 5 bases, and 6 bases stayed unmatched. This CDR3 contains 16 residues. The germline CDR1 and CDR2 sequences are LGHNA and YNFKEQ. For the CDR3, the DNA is TGTGCCAGCAGCCCGGGGACTAGCGGGAGTACGGAGACCCAGTACTTC. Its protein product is CASSPGTSGSTETQYF.

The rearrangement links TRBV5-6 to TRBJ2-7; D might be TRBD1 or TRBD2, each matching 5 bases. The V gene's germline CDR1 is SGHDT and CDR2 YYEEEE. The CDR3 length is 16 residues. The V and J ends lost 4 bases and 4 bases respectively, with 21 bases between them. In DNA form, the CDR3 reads TGTGCCAGCAGCGCACTAGGTGGAGACAGCAAATACGAGCAGTACTTC. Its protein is CASSALGGDSKYEQYF. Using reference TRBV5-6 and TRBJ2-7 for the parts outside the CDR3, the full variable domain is DAGVTQSPTHLIKTRGQQVTLRCSPKSGHDTVSWYQQALGQGPQFIFQYYEEEERQRGNFPDRFSGHQFPNYSSELNVNALLLGDSALYLCASSALGGDSKYEQYFGPGTRLTVT.

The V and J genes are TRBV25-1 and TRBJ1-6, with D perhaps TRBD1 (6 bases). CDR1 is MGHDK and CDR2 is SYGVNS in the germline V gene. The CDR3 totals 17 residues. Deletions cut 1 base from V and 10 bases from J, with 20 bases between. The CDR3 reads CASSESSRGETGSPLHF. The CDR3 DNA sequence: TGTGCCAGCAGTGAATCGTCTAGGGGGGAAACGGGATCACCCCTCCACTTT.

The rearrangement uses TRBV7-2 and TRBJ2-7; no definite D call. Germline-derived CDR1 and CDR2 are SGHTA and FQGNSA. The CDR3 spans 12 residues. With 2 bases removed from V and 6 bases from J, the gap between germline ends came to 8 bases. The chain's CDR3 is CASSLYWSEQYF. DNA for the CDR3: TGTGCCAGCAGCTTATATTGGAGCGAGCAGTACTTC.

CDR3 sequence (DNA): TGCGCCAGCAGTGAATCCGGACAGGGTGACACCTTC. The encoded protein is CASSESGQGDTF. This chain connects TRBV10-1 to TRBJ1-2; 8 bases are shared with TRBD1. The ends lost 3 bases at V and 12 bases at J; junction bases unmatched: 6. Germline V gives CDR1 WNHNN, CDR2 SYGVQD (reference sequence). CDR3 length equals 12 residues.

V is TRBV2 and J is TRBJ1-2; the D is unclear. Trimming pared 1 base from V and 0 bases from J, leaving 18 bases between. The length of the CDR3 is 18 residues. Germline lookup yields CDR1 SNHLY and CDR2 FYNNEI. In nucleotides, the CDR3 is TGTGCCAGCAGTGAAGACAAAGACTTCCCCCTCACTAACTATGGCTACACCTTC. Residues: CASSEDKDFPLTNYGYTF.

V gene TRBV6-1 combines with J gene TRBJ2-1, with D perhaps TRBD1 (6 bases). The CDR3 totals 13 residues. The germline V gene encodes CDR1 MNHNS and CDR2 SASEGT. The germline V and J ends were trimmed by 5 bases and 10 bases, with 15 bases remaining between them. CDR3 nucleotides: TGTGCCAGCAGTTATATACGACAGGAGGAGCAGTTCTTC. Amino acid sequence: CASSYIRQEEQFF.

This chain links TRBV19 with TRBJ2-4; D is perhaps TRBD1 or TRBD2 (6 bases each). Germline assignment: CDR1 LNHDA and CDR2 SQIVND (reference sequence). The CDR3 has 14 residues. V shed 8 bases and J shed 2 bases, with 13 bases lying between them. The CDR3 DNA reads TGTGCCAGTGATAAGGGGGGAACCAAAAACATTCAGTACTTC. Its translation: CASDKGGTKNIQYF.

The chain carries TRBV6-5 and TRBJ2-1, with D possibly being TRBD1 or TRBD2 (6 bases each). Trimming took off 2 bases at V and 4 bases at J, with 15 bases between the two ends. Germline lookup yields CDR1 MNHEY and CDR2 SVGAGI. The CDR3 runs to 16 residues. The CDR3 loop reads CASSYTRQAGYNEQFF. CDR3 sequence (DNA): TGTGCCAGCAGTTACACCAGACAGGCGGGATACAATGAGCAGTTCTTC.

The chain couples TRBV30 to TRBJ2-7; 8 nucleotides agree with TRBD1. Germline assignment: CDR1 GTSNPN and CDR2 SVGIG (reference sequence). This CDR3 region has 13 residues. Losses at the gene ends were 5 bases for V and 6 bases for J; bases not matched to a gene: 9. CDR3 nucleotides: TGTGCCTGGTGGACAGGGCGAGGGCTCGAGCAGTACTTC. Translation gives CAWWTGRGLEQYF.

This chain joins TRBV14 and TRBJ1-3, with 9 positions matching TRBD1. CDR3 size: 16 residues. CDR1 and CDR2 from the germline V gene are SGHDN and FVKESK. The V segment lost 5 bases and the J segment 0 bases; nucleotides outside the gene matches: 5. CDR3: CASSYYRGLSGNTIYF. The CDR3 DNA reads TGTGCCAGCAGCTATTACAGGGGGCTCTCTGGAAACACCATATATTTT. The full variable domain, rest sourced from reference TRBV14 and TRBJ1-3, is EAGVTQFPSHSVIEKGQTVTLRCDPISGHDNLYWYRRVMGKEIKFLLHFVKESKQDESGMPNNRFLAERTGGTYSTLKVQPAELEDSGVYFCASSYYRGLSGNTIYFGEGSWLTVV.

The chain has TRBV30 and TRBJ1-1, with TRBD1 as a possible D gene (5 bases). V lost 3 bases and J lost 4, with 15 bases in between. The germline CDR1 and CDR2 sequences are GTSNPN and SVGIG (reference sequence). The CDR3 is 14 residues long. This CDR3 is CAWSVRSRGTEAFF. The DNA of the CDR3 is TGTGCCTGGAGCGTAAGGTCGAGGGGCACTGAAGCTTTCTTT. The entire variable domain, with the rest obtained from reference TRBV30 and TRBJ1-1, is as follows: SQTIHQWPATLVQPVGSPLSLECTVEGTSNPNLYWYRQAAGRGLQLLFYSVGIGQISSEVPQNLSASRPQDRQFILSSKKLLLSDSGFYLCAWSVRSRGTEAFFGQGTRLTVV.

The CDR3 sequence: CASSLVDRAEETQYF. The CDR3 DNA reads as TGCGCCAGCAGCTTGGTGGACAGGGCGGAAGAGACCCAGTACTTC. V and J are TRBV5-1 and TRBJ2-5; 8 bases are shared with TRBD1. Looked up from germline, CDR1 is SGHRS and CDR2 is YFSETQ. This CDR3 comprises 15 residues. Trimming at V came to 0 bases and at J to 3 bases, leaving 4 bases not matched to a gene.

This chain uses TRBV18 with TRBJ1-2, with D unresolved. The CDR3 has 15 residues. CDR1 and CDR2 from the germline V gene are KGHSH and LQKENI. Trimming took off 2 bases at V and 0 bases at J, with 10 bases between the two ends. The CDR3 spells CASSPGQTSNYGYTF. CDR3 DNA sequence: TGTGCCAGCTCACCAGGGCAGACCTCTAACTATGGCTACACCTTC.

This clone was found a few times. Here the CDR3 DNA reads TGTGCCAGCAGCCCCCGGGGTAGCGGGATAAGCTCCTACAATGAGCAGTTCTTC. Encoded protein: CASSPRGSGISSYNEQFF. V and J are TRBV14 and TRBJ2-1; 8 bases agree with TRBD2. Germline V lookup: CDR1 SGHDN, CDR2 FVKESK. The CDR3 totals 18 residues. V lost 4 bases to trimming and J lost 0 bases; unmatched junction nucleotides: 11.

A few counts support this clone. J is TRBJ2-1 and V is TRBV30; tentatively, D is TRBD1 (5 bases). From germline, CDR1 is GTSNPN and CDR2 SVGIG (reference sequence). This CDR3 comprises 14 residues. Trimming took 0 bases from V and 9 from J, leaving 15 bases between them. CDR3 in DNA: TGTGCCTGGAGTGTACCCCACCTAGGGGTTGAGCAGTTCTTC. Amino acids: CAWSVPHLGVEQFF.

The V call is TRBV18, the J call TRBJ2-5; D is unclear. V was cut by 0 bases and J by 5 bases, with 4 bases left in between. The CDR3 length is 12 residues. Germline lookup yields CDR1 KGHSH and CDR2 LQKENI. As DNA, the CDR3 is TGTGCCAGCTCACCACCGGGGGAGACCCAGTACTTC. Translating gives CASSPPGETQYF. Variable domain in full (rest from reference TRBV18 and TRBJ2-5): NAGVMQNPRHLVRRRGQEARLRCSPMKGHSHVYWYRQLPEEGLKFMVYLQKENIIDESGMPKERFSAEFPKEGPSILRIQQVVRGDSAAYFCASSPPGETQYFGPGTRLLVL.

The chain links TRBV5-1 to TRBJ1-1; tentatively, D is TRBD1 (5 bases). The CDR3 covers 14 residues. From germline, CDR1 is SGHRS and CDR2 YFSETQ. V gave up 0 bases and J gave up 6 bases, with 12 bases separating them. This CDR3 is CASSLAAGAAEAFF. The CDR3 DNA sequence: TGCGCCAGCAGCTTGGCCGCTGGGGCCGCTGAAGCTTTCTTT.

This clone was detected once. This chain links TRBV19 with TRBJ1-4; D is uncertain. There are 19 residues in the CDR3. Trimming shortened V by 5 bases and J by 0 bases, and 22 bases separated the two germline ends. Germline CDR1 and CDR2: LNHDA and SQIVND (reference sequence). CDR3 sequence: CASSPLRKRPATTNEKLFF. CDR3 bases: TGTGCCAGTAGTCCACTGAGAAAAAGACCAGCCACAACTAATGAAAAACTGTTTTTT.

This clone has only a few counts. The CDR3, as DNA: TGTGCCAGTAGTACTCCCCTTGGGGGGCTTAACACTGAAGCTTTCTTT. Its translation is CASSTPLGGLNTEAFF. The chain uses TRBV19 and TRBJ1-1; tentative D call: TRBD1 (6 bases). CDR3 length equals 16 residues. Germline assignment: CDR1 LNHDA and CDR2 SQIVND (reference sequence). V lost 4 bases and J lost 2, with 17 bases in between.

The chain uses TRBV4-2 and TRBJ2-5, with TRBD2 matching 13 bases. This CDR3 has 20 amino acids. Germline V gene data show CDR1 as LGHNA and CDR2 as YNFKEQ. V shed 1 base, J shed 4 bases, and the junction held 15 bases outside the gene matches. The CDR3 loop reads CASSQAPLAGGSSARETQYF. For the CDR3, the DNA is TGTGCCAGCAGCCAAGCTCCACTAGCGGGAGGGAGTTCTGCGAGAGAGACCCAGTACTTC.